What follows describes a single T cell receptor beta chain. The antigen is not known. Every patient underwent thyroid surgery untreated. The germline CDR1 and CDR2 sequences are SSHAT and FNYEAQ (reference sequence). The ends lost 5 bases at V and 5 bases at J; junction bases unmatched: 14. The CDR3 sequence is 16 residues long. Using MiXCR, TCRdb re-called clones from the PCR reads. The repertoire consists of roughly 81,000 clones, with around 9.1% occurring once and the leading ten covering 8.8%. The data belong to a study of metastatic and nonmetastatic thyroid tumors. Study-wide findings and caveats: Across blood and tumor, TCR beta diversity in malignant thyroid tumors was reportedly significantly higher than in benign nodules.

The rearrangement uses TRBV7-7 and TRBJ2-7; the match to TRBD1 covers 8 bases. The clonotype originates from a female donor with papillary thyroid cancer or a benign thyroid nodule (not recorded which). Some clones in this sample may be carry-over from other donors' samples. Sequences were obtained from blood. The DNA of the CDR3 is TGTGCCAGCAGCCCCAGGGGGCTCGTTTCGTTGGACGAGCAGTACTTC. As protein: CASSPRGLVSLDEQYF.